Given below is one T cell receptor (beta chain) in context. Per the germline V gene, CDR1 is LGHNT and CDR2 is FRNRAP. CDR3 length equals 17 residues. V lost 2 bases and J 7 bases, leaving 21 bases between the germline ends. This sample was included in a study of blood T cell repertoires in COVID-19. How the authors handled the data: Estimation of nucleated cell counts relied on the amplification of reference gene primers. Using immunoSEQ multiplex PCR, the repertoire was profiled, and TCRdb retains in-frame clones only, with some absent. The V and J calls and the clone size are those of that table, but D and trimming were determined from the DNA. This sample carries 150,000 or so clones, about 83% of them seen once, and the ten largest clones take over 10%.

The gene calls are TRBV12-5 and TRBJ2-1; possible D gene TRBD2, 6 bases. The TCR sequence derives from a woman aged 60 to 75 with COVID-19, enrolled during active disease. The material sequenced was peripheral blood. The CDR3 region is CASGLLTGDRGLNEQFF. CDR3 DNA: TGTGCTAGTGGTTTGCTCACGGGGGATCGGGGTCTAAATGAGCAGTTCTTC.